The 13 T cell receptor beta chains presented below share a single source sample, sequenced in a study of blood T cell repertoires in COVID-19 (dated by TCRdb to the early 2020s). The library was made by the immunoSEQ multiplex PCR assay. TCRdb retrieved this table from immuneACCESS and kept in-frame rearrangements only. Not all clones are present; in checked studies, unresolved V genes account for under half, and no reason is known for the remainder. Recorded for this sample are over 200,000 clones; over 80% of them occurred a single time. The ten biggest clones cover around 5.4% of the sample. The sequenced sample was peripheral blood. The receptors derive from a human donor in a cohort sampled during active COVID-19.

V gene TRBV7-2 combines with J gene TRBJ2-7; 14 nucleotides agree with TRBD2. CDR1 and CDR2 (germline): SGHTA, FQGNSA. This CDR3 region has 15 residues. Trimming removed 5 bases from V and 6 bases from J; junction bases left unmatched: 6. The CDR3 loop is CASSLRLAGGGEQYF. In DNA form, the CDR3 reads TGTGCCAGCAGCCTCCGACTAGCGGGAGGGGGCGAGCAGTACTTC.

The chain links TRBV5-1 to TRBJ1-1, with D tentatively TRBD1 (6 bases). The V gene lost 1 base and the J gene lost 0 bases, with 16 bases spanning the gap. The germline V gene has CDR1 SGHRS and CDR2 YFSETQ. The CDR3 sequence is 17 residues long. For the CDR3, the DNA is TGCGCCAGCAGCTTGCCCAGGGGAGGGCACATGAACACTGAAGCTTTCTTT. Translation: CASSLPRGGHMNTEAFF.

About this clone: The sample contains more than one DNA sequence encoding this CDR3. The chain carries TRBV28 and TRBJ2-7; no reliable D call. Per the germline V gene, CDR1 is MDHEN and CDR2 is SYDVKM. Between the trimmed V and J ends, which lost 3 bases and 3 bases, there was a span of 9 bases. The CDR3 has 13 residues. CDR3 in DNA: TGTGCCAGCAGTTTTAGCCAGAACTACGAGCAGTACTTC. Translating it yields CASSFSQNYEQYF.

The V and J genes are TRBV2 and TRBJ2-6; 7 bases align to TRBD1. Germline trimming cut 8 bases from V and 2 bases from J; bases unmatched to any gene: 9. Germline V gives CDR1 SNHLY, CDR2 FYNNEI. This CDR3 spans 16 amino acids. CDR3 coding DNA: TGTGCCAGCCCCGGGGACAGAGTTACTGGGGCCAACGTCCTGACTTTC. Translating gives CASPGDRVTGANVLTF.

This clone appeared a few times. The rearrangement uses TRBV6-6 and TRBJ1-1; a possible D gene is TRBD1 (5 bases). The CDR3 consists of 14 residues. In germline, CDR1 is MNHNY, CDR2 SVGAGI (reference sequence). Trimming shortened V by 6 bases and J by 3 bases, and 14 bases separated the two germline ends. The DNA of the CDR3 is TGTGCCAGCAGGCCCCGGGGGGAGTACACTGAAGCTTTCTTT. It translates to CASRPRGEYTEAFF.

This chain links TRBV30 with TRBJ1-2; 7 bases map to TRBD1. The CDR3 spans 13 residues. Unmatched junction bases numbered 7, after V lost 5 bases and J lost 4 bases. Per germline, CDR1 GTSNPN and CDR2 SVGIG (reference sequence). Here the CDR3 DNA reads TGTGCCTGGCCATACGGGACAGCCTATGGCTACACCTTC. It translates to CAWPYGTAYGYTF.

The chain links TRBV27 to TRBJ2-1; D is uncertain. The CDR3 runs to 15 residues. Germline CDR1 MNHEY, CDR2 SMNVEV (reference sequence). V lost 0 bases and J lost 4, with 10 bases in between. CDR3 nucleotide sequence: TGTGCCAGCAGTTTATCCAGCCCGACATACAATGAGCAGTTCTTC. Residues: CASSLSSPTYNEQFF.

The chain combines TRBV4-2 with TRBJ1-5, with D unclear. This CDR3 comprises 14 residues. Trimming took 0 bases from V and 10 from J, leaving 13 bases between them. From germline, CDR1 is LGHNA and CDR2 YNFKEQ. The CDR3, as DNA: TGTGCCAGCAGCCAAGAACGGGCGGGGATCCCCCAGCATTTT. Protein: CASSQERAGIPQHF.

The rearrangement links TRBV7-2 to TRBJ2-1; TRBD2 aligns across 11 bases. Germline assignment: CDR1 SGHTA and CDR2 FQGNSA. This CDR3 has 19 amino acids. V shed 0 bases and J 0 bases; nucleotides not matched to a gene: 7. CDR3 residues: CASSLAYLAGGRSYNEQFF. CDR3 DNA sequence: TGTGCCAGCAGCTTAGCATACCTAGCGGGAGGCCGCTCCTACAATGAGCAGTTCTTC.

The chain joins TRBV6-6 to TRBJ2-7; the D gene is possibly TRBD1 (6 bases). CDR1 and CDR2 (germline): MNHNY, SVGAGI (reference sequence). V was cut by 6 bases and J by 2 bases, with 17 bases left in between. The CDR3 spans 15 residues. In DNA, the CDR3 is TGTGCCAGCAGATCACCGGGACATTCGACCTACGAGCAGTACTTC. It codes for CASRSPGHSTYEQYF.

CDR3 sequence reads: CASSLTGTGGYEQYF. CDR3 coding DNA: TGTGCCAGCTCACTAACCGGGACAGGAGGATACGAGCAGTACTTC. The V and J genes are TRBV18 and TRBJ2-7, with 8 bases aligning to TRBD1. The CDR3 consists of 15 residues. V gave up 4 bases and J gave up 4 bases; unmatched junction bases: 9. Germline V gene lookup returns CDR1 KGHSH and CDR2 LQKENI.

The CDR3, as DNA: TGTGCCAGCAGTATACTAGCGGGAGGCTCCTACGAGCAGTACTTC. Translated, it gives CASSILAGGSYEQYF. The rearrangement links TRBV27 to TRBJ2-7; 12 nucleotides agree with TRBD2. Germline V gene lookup returns CDR1 MNHEY and CDR2 SMNVEV (reference sequence). This CDR3 is 15 amino acids long. V shed 5 bases, J shed 0 bases, and the junction held 2 bases outside the gene matches.

The genes are TRBV6-5 and TRBJ2-7, with TRBD1 matching 7 bases. The CDR3 runs to 16 residues. V was clipped by 0 bases and J by 5 bases; unmatched bases: 10. The germline V gene has CDR1 MNHEY and CDR2 SVGAGI. The CDR3 coding sequence is TGTGCCAGCAGTTACTCGAGAACAGGGGCAAGAAACGAGCAGTACTTC. This encodes CASSYSRTGARNEQYF.